This TCR beta chain is from a study of a mutant IDH1 vaccine in newly diagnosed glioma (dated by TCRdb to about 2021). Study-level background: Vaccination began 4-6 weeks after radiotherapy alone, or alongside temozolomide cycles in the chemotherapy-containing groups. Longitudinal TCRB deep sequencing was done for some 25 treated patients, wherever samples were available for exploratory analyses. The roughly 33 treated patients were roughly 62% male and 37.5% female, with a mean age of approximately 40 years. Peripheral blood was collected at six visits: V03 (baseline), V05, V07, V10, V12 and V13. Prior to enrollment, patients had been given standard therapy consisting of radiotherapy alone, temozolomide alone, or radiochemotherapy with temozolomide, with the combination given to most patients. The week-35 safety follow-up was designated visit V12, and the week-47 end of study was designated visit V13. Beyond this particular receptor, the publication reports: Changes in the top peripheral T cell clonotypes picked up by TCRB sequencing did not appear to be linked to pseudoprogression. The authors stated that sample limitations prevented analyses of patient blood samples from being reproduced. Immune responses induced by the vaccine were seen in around 93% of patients across multiple MHC alleles. Selection of PBMC samples for TCRB deep sequencing was based on availability.

From cysteine to phenylalanine, the CDR3 is 14 amino acids long. The read is trimmed to its CDR3 DNA, 42 bases read in frame from base 1. The V and J ends are trimmed by 6 bases and 1 base, leaving 12 bases between them. Based on the germline V gene, the CDR1 and CDR2 sequences are MNHNS and SASEGT. The library was produced with the immunoSEQ multiplex PCR assay. Rearranged TCR beta chain sequences were amplified with the hsTCRB Kit following the manufacturer's protocol. An Illumina MiSeq was used to sequence the TCRB libraries. As for the original processing: The kit vendor's proprietary platform handled demultiplexing, trimming and gene mapping. This is the immuneACCESS table as TCRdb keeps it, with only in-frame sequences that have V and J called. A part of the clones is gone; compared with another copy, unresolved V genes explain less than half, and the rest is unexplained. Clonal size and the V and J genes are those of that table, whereas D and trimming came from the DNA. The sample data list 35,000 to 45,000 clones, and approximately 80% of these were observed just once. 5.1% of the sample comes from the top ten.

Comment on this clone: Which antigen it targets is not known. Per-base quality was not reported, and no clone a single base away is much larger than it.

The time point label on this specimen signifies: week 35, safety follow-up. Each vaccine dose, consisting of 300 ug of a 20-mer mutant IDH1 peptide in Montanide, was administered subcutaneously with topical imiquimod. Across visits V03 through V10, patients got a total of eight vaccinations, given in weeks 1, 3, 5, 7, 11, 15, 19 and 23. The donors had newly diagnosed IDH1-mutant astrocytomas of WHO grade 3 or 4 that showed loss of nuclear ATRX. The samples were drawn from NOA16, a multicentre, single-arm, open-label phase I trial in Germany that tested a mutant IDH1 peptide vaccine in humans for the first time. Genomic DNA for TCRB sequencing was extracted from EDTA blood using the DNeasy Blood and Tissue Kit.

Here the chain combines TRBV6-1 and TRBJ1-1, with TRBD1 tentatively as D gene (6 bases match). The origin of this receptor is a woman between 50 and 59 years old with glioma. The sample in question was PBMCs, obtained from a glioma patient whose treatment included an IDH1 peptide vaccine. CDR3 sequence: CASSRGYENTEAFF. Here is the DNA: TGTGCCAGCAGCAGGGGATATGAGAACACTGAAGCTTTCTTT.